These 22 T cell receptor beta chains share one sample of origin, sequenced in a study of a mutant IDH1 vaccine in newly diagnosed glioma. Assay used: immunoSEQ multiplex PCR; TCRdb lists only in-frame clones, some missing. The table has tens of thousands of clones, under 90% seen once. The time point here: week 23, last vaccination. Vaccine doses each comprised 300 ug of mutant IDH1 20-mer peptide, with topical imiquimod. Their cognate antigens are unknown. The sample here was PBMCs, taken from a glioma patient whose treatment included an IDH1 peptide vaccine. All receptors derive from a man aged 35-49 years with glioma.

The chain recombines TRBV27 with TRBJ2-3; TRBD2 might be the D (6 bases). The germline V gene has CDR1 MNHEY and CDR2 SMNVEV (reference sequence). The CDR3 is 15 residues long. Trimming pared 5 bases from V and 2 bases from J, leaving 14 bases between. CDR3 residues: CASSTGTFFTDTQYF. The CDR3 nucleotides read TGTGCCAGCAGTACCGGGACTTTTTTCACAGATACGCAGTATTTT.

This clone has more than one count but fewer than ten. J is TRBJ2-5 and V is TRBV5-1; a possible D gene is TRBD2 (6 bases). The CDR3 length is 14 residues. Trimming cost V 2 bases and J 1 base, with 9 bases left between them. The germline gives CDR1 SGHRS, CDR2 YFSETQ. CDR3 amino acids: CASSFLASQETQYF. For the CDR3, the DNA is TGCGCCAGCAGCTTCCTAGCGAGCCAAGAGACCCAGTACTTC.

V usage is TRBV19 and J usage is TRBJ1-1; 9 positions match TRBD1. The CDR3 totals 15 residues. J was trimmed by 7 bases and V by 5 bases; bases with no gene match: 11. Germline CDR1 reads LNHDA; CDR2 reads SQIVND (reference sequence). As DNA, the CDR3 is TGTGCCAGTAGTCATCCAGGACAGGGGTTAAATGAAGCTTTCTTT. It yields the protein CASSHPGQGLNEAFF.

The chain uses TRBV5-8 and TRBJ1-5; no reliable D call. This CDR3 is built from 14 residues. V was cut by 4 bases and J by 3 bases, with 11 bases left in between. CDR1 is SGHTS, CDR2 YDEGEE, per germline. In DNA form, the CDR3 reads TGTGCCAGCAGCACCTGGGTGGCCAATCAGCCCCAGCATTTT. As protein: CASSTWVANQPQHF.

V is TRBV10-3 and J is TRBJ2-7, with a possible D match to TRBD2 (5 bases). V shed 4 bases and J shed 3 bases, with 7 bases lying between them. This CDR3 spans 12 amino acids. Germline V gene sequence: CDR1 ENHRY, CDR2 SYGVKD. CDR3 residues: CAISGAGYEQYF. CDR3 DNA sequence: TGTGCCATCAGTGGTGCGGGCTACGAGCAGTACTTC.

This sequence joins TRBV11-2 and TRBJ2-5; weak D call: TRBD2 (7 bases). Germline V CDR1 and CDR2: SGHAT, FQNNGV. The length of the CDR3 is 18 residues. The germline V and J ends were trimmed by 5 bases and 1 base, with 23 bases remaining between them. CDR3 DNA sequence: TGTGCCAGCAGCATCAACGGGGGGCCGCTCCAACCCCAAGAGACCCAGTACTTC. Its translation: CASSINGGPLQPQETQYF. Filled out from reference TRBV11-2 and TRBJ2-5, the complete variable domain reads EAGVAQSPRYKIIEKRQSVAFWCNPISGHATLYWYQQILGQGPKLLIQFQNNGVVDDSQLPKDRFSAERLKGVDSTLKIQPAKLEDSAVYLCASSINGGPLQPQETQYFGPGTRLLVL.

V usage is TRBV10-3 and J usage is TRBJ2-3, with TRBD1 matching over 10 bases. The CDR3 loop spans 16 amino acids. The trim removed 6 bases at V and 1 base at J, leaving 7 bases unmatched. Germline loops: CDR1 ENHRY, CDR2 SYGVKD. DNA for the CDR3: TGTGCCATCAGACCGGGACAGGGGCGAGGCACAGATACGCAGTATTTT. It yields the protein CAIRPGQGRGTDTQYF.

This clone ranks as medium-sized (0.01 to 0.1%). The chain combines TRBV19 with TRBJ2-1; a weak D match, TRBD2 (6 bases). Trimming pared 0 bases from V and 3 bases from J, leaving 9 bases between. The CDR3 consists of 15 residues. The germline V gene encodes CDR1 LNHDA and CDR2 SQIVND (reference sequence). This CDR3 is CASSIDAGHYNEQFF. The CDR3 nucleotides are TGTGCCAGTAGTATAGACGCGGGGCACTACAATGAGCAGTTCTTC.

The J gene is TRBJ1-4, the V gene TRBV5-1; 11 bases map to TRBD1. With 5 bases clipped from V and 7 bases from J, the junction kept 7 bases outside the gene matches. The CDR3 runs 15 residues. Germline V gives CDR1 SGHRS, CDR2 YFSETQ. CDR3: CASSWTGGEGEKLFF. DNA of the CDR3: TGCGCCAGCAGTTGGACAGGGGGCGAAGGTGAAAAACTGTTTTTT.

The chain carries TRBV11-2 and TRBJ2-7; 12 bases line up with TRBD1. Germline V gene data show CDR1 as SGHAT and CDR2 as FQNNGV. The CDR3 totals 17 residues. V lost 5 bases, J lost 4 bases, and 12 bases stayed unmatched. The CDR3: CASSLPLPGQGAYEQYF. The CDR3 nucleotides are TGTGCCAGCAGCCTACCTTTACCGGGACAGGGGGCGTACGAGCAGTACTTC.

The V gene is TRBV6-5, the J gene TRBJ2-7; no definite D call. Germline values: CDR1 MNHEY, CDR2 SVGAGI. Trimming pared 2 bases from V and 2 bases from J, leaving 10 bases between. The CDR3 consists of 14 residues. CDR3 sequence reads: CASSYGQRTYEQYF. For the CDR3, the DNA is TGTGCCAGCAGTTACGGGCAGAGGACCTACGAGCAGTACTTC.

The chain has TRBV5-1 and TRBJ2-3, with TRBD2 identical over 8 bases. CDR3 length: 16 amino acids. The germline V gene has CDR1 SGHRS and CDR2 YFSETQ. The V segment lost 2 bases and the J segment 3 bases; nucleotides outside the gene matches: 8. The CDR3 nucleotides are TGCGCCAGCAGCTTCGGTAGCGGGGTTGGTACAGATACGCAGTATTTT. Protein product: CASSFGSGVGTDTQYF. Supplemented by reference TRBV5-1 and TRBJ2-3, the full variable domain reads KAGVTQTPRYLIKTRGQQVTLSCSPISGHRSVSWYQQTPGQGLQFLFEYFSETQRNKGNFPGRFSGRQFSNSRSEMNVSTLELGDSALYLCASSFGSGVGTDTQYFGPGTRLTVL.

The V and J genes are TRBV5-6 and TRBJ2-1; D uncertain. The CDR3 is made up of 12 amino acids. V was shortened by 4 bases and J by 8 bases, with 10 bases between the two germline ends. Germline V gene lookup returns CDR1 SGHDT and CDR2 YYEEEE. The CDR3 loop is CASSVSAYEQFF. As DNA, the CDR3 is TGTGCCAGCAGCGTATCAGCCTATGAGCAGTTCTTC.

The chain is built from TRBV6-6 and TRBJ1-3; 8 bases agree with TRBD1. The germline CDR1 and CDR2 sequences are MNHNY and SVGAGI (reference sequence). Trimming removed 5 bases from V and 4 bases from J; junction bases left unmatched: 7. The CDR3 extends over 15 amino acids. The CDR3 reads CASSPGQGMGNTIYF. The CDR3 DNA follows: TGTGCCAGCAGTCCCGGACAGGGTATGGGAAACACCATATATTTT.

V is TRBV7-2 and J is TRBJ1-1, with D uncertain. The V gene lost 1 base and the J gene lost 0 bases, with 6 bases spanning the gap. CDR3 size: 14 residues. Germline V gene lookup returns CDR1 SGHTA and CDR2 FQGNSA. DNA of the CDR3: TGTGCCAGCAGCTTAGGGGGTTTGAACACTGAAGCTTTCTTT. This sequence encodes CASSLGGLNTEAFF. The variable domain in full, with the rest retrieved from reference TRBV7-2 and TRBJ1-1, is GAGVSQSPSNKVTEKGKDVELRCDPISGHTALYWYRQSLGQGLEFLIYFQGNSAPDKSGLPSDRFSAERTGGSVSTLTIQRTQQEDSAVYLCASSLGGLNTEAFFGQGTRLTVV.

This sequence joins TRBV10-2 and TRBJ2-2, with 8 bases identical to TRBD2. The V gene's germline CDR1 is WSHSY and CDR2 SAAADI. The ends lost 6 bases at V and 0 bases at J; junction bases unmatched: 3. CDR3 length: 15 residues. The CDR3 sequence is CASRAGGANTGELFF. CDR3 sequence (DNA): TGCGCCAGCAGAGCCGGGGGGGCGAACACCGGGGAGCTGTTTTTT.

The table lists this clone with a few counts. V is TRBV9 and J is TRBJ1-2; D perhaps matches TRBD1 (6 bases). The CDR3 is 13 amino acids. The V gene's germline CDR1 is SGDLS and CDR2 YYNGEE. Trimming removed 2 bases from V and 4 bases from J, with 9 bases in between. The CDR3 DNA sequence: TGTGCCAGCAGCGTGGGGGCGGCCTATGGCTACACCTTC. Protein product: CASSVGAAYGYTF.

This clone was detected a few times. The rearrangement links TRBV15 to TRBJ2-7; D is ambiguous. With 0 bases removed from V and 9 bases from J, the gap between germline ends came to 9 bases. CDR1 and CDR2 from the germline V gene are LNHNV and YYDKDF (reference sequence). The length of the CDR3 is 12 residues. The CDR3 bases are TGTGCCACCAGCAGAGAGGGCCGCACGCAGTACTTC. Protein: CATSREGRTQYF.

The count of this clone is one. The CDR3 loop reads CASSSDRGANYGYTF. DNA for the CDR3: TGTGCCAGCTCATCAGACAGGGGTGCTAACTATGGCTACACCTTC. The V gene is TRBV18, the J gene TRBJ1-2; the match to TRBD1 covers 8 bases. Germline-derived CDR1 and CDR2 are KGHSH and LQKENI. The CDR3 runs 15 residues. V lost 5 bases to trimming and J lost 0 bases; unmatched junction nucleotides: 5.

The chain couples TRBV5-5 to TRBJ1-5; no reliable D call. The CDR3 is 15 residues long. Trimming shortened V by 1 base and J by 6 bases, and 14 bases separated the two germline ends. Germline V gene sequence: CDR1 SGHKS, CDR2 YYEKEE (reference sequence). CDR3 residues: CASSLNGVGSQPQHF. CDR3 nucleotide sequence: TGTGCCAGCAGCTTGAATGGTGTTGGTAGTCAGCCCCAGCATTTT.

V is TRBV18 and J is TRBJ1-1; unclear D gene. The CDR3 has 15 amino acids. The V and J ends lost 0 bases and 4 bases respectively, with 12 bases between them. Germline values: CDR1 KGHSH, CDR2 LQKENI. CDR3: CASSPPSRDSTEAFF. In DNA, the CDR3 is TGTGCCAGCTCACCACCGTCAAGGGATAGCACTGAAGCTTTCTTT.

The chain links TRBV7-9 to TRBJ2-7, with 10 positions matching TRBD1. The CDR3 spans 15 residues. After removal of 5 bases from V and 6 bases from J, the junction contained 10 bases not matched to a gene. CDR1 SEHNR and CDR2 FQNEAQ come from the germline V gene (reference sequence). CDR3 sequence (DNA): TGTGCCAGCAGCGCCCCGGGACAGGGGTCCCGCGAGCAGTACTTC. Translated: CASSAPGQGSREQYF.